This TCR beta chain is from a study of T cell responses to AZD1222 COVID-19 vaccine. On the study more broadly: Both about-4-week and about-12-week second-dose recipients were combined.

Sequencing was performed with immunoSEQ multiplex PCR; in TCRdb, only in-frame clones are kept and a portion is missing. The table records around 150,000 clones, about nine tenths of them present only once. Study results and caveats: Nearly half of spike-specific TCRs reportedly target unmutated variant regions.

This CDR3 comprises 16 residues. Between the trimmed V and J ends, which lost 1 base and 0 bases, there was a span of 12 bases. From germline, CDR1 is SGHRS and CDR2 YFSETQ. This clone was counted once. The antigen remains unidentified. The sample in question was peripheral blood, obtained on day 0 of AZD1222 vaccination. V and J are TRBV5-1 and TRBJ2-3, with a tentative D call TRBD2 (6 bases). The receptor comes from an adult in good health. CDR3 amino acids: CASSLPGEISTDTQYF. The CDR3 region has the DNA TGCGCCAGCAGCTTGCCGGGGGAAATTAGCACAGATACGCAGTATTTT.